Detailed here is one T cell receptor (beta chain). The data were taken from a study of blood T cell repertoires in COVID-19. Overall study context: In each case, the material was cDNA or gDNA derived from T cells, B-cell-depleted T cells, or PBMCs.

Germline V gene data show CDR1 as SGHAT and CDR2 as FQNNGV. This CDR3 spans 14 amino acids. V lost 2 bases and J lost 7, with 15 bases in between. Sequencing was performed with immunoSEQ multiplex PCR; in TCRdb, only in-frame clones are kept and a portion is missing. The sample has about 400,000 clones, around nine tenths seen once. Participants had their cohort set by participant-reported clinical history. Donors in Cohort 3 who had recovered were those with two negative PCRs, healthcare professional clearance, or resolution of their symptoms. The chain carries TRBV11-2 and TRBJ2-7; no clear D. Sequenced: PBMCs or T cells enriched from blood (not recorded which). The source of this sequence is a woman aged 25 to 39 who had recovered from COVID-19. The DNA for the CDR3 is TGTGCCAGCAGCTTAAATGGCCCCATCTCGGAGCAGTACTTC. Encoded protein: CASSLNGPISEQYF.